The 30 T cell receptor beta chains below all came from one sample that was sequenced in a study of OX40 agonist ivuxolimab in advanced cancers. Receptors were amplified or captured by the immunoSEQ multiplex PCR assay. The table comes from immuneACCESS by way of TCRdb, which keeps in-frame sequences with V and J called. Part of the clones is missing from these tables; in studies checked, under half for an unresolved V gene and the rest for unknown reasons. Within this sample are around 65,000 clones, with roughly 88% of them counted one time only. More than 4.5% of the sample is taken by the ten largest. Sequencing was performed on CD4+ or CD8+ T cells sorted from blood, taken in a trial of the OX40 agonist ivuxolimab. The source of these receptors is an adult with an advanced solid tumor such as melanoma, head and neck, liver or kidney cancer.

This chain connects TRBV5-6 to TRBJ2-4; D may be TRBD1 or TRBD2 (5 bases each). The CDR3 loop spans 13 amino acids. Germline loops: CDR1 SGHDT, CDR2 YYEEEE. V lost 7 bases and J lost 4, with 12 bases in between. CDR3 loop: CASQRGVKNIQYF. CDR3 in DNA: TGTGCCAGCCAGCGAGGGGTTAAAAACATTCAGTACTTC.

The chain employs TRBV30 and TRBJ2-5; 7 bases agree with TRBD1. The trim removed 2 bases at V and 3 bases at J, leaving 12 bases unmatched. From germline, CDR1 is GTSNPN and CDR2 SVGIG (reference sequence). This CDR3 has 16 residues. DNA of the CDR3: TGTGCCTGGAGTCGGTCTTCGACCGGGACAGAAGAGACCCAGTACTTC. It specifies CAWSRSSTGTEETQYF.

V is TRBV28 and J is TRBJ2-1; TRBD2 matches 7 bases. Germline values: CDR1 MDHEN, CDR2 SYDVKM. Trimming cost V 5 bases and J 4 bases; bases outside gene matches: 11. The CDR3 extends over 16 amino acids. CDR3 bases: TGTGCCAGCAGTGCCCTCACTAGCGTGGGATACAATGAGCAGTTCTTC. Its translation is CASSALTSVGYNEQFF.

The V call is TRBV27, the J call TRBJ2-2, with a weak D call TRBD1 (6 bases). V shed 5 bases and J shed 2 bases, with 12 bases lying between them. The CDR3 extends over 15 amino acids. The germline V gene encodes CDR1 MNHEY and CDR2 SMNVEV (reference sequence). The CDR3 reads CASSPGTPNTGELFF. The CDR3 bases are TGTGCCAGCAGTCCCGGGACACCTAACACCGGGGAGCTGTTTTTT.

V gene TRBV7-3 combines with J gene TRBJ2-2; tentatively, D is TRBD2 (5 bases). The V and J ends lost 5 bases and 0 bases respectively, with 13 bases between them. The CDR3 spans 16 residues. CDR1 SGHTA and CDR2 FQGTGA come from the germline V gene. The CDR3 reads CASSRERNTNTGELFF. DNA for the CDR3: TGTGCCAGCAGCCGAGAGCGGAACACGAACACCGGGGAGCTGTTTTTT.

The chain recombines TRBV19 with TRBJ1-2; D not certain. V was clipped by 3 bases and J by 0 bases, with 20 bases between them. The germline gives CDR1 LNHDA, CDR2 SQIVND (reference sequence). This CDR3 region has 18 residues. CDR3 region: CASSIAYMGTAANYGYTF. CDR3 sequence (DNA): TGTGCCAGTAGTATTGCTTATATGGGAACGGCGGCTAACTATGGCTACACCTTC.

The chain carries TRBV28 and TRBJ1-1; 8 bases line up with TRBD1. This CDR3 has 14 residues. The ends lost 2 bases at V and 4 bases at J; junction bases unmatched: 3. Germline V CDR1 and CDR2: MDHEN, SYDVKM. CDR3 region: CASSLGQGATEAFF. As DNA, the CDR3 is TGTGCCAGCAGTTTAGGGCAGGGGGCCACTGAAGCTTTCTTT.

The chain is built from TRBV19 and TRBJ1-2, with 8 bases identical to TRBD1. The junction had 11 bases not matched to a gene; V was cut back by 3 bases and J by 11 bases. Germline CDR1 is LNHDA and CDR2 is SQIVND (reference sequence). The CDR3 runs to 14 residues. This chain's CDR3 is CASSIPTGAVRYTF. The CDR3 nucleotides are TGTGCCAGTAGTATCCCGACAGGGGCCGTGCGGTACACCTTC.

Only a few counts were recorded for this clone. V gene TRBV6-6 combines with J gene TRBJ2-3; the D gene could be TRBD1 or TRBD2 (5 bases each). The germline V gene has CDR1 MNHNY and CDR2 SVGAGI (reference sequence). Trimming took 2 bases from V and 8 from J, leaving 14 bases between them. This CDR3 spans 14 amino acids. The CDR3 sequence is CASSYGTNRFTQYF. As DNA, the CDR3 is TGTGCCAGCAGTTACGGGACCAACAGGTTTACGCAGTATTTT.

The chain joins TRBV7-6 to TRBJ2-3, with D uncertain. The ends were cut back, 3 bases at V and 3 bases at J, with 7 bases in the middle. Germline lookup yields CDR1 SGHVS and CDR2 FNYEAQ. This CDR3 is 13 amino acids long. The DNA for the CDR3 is TGTGCCAGCAGCTTTTCGGTGACAGATACGCAGTATTTT. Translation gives CASSFSVTDTQYF.

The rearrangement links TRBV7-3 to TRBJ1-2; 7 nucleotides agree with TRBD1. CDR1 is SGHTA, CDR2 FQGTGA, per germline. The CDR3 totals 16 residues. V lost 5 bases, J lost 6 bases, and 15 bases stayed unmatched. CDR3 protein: CASSLHRTGIQDGYTF. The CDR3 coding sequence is TGTGCCAGCAGCCTTCACAGGACAGGAATACAGGATGGCTACACCTTC.

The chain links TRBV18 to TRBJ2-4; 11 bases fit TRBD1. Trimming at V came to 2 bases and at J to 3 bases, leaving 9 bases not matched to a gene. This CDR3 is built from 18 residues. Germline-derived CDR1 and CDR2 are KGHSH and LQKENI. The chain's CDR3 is CASSPTDRGLVDKNIQYF. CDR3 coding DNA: TGTGCCAGCTCACCAACGGACAGGGGGCTGGTTGACAAAAACATTCAGTACTTC.

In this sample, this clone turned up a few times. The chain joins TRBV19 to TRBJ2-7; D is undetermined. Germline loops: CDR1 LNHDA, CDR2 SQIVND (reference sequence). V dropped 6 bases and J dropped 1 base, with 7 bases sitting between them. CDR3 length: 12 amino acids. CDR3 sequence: CASSSRSYEQYF. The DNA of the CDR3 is TGTGCCAGTAGCTCAAGGTCCTACGAGCAGTACTTC. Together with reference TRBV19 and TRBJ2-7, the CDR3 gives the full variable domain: DGGITQSPKYLFRKEGQNVTLSCEQNLNHDAMYWYRQDPGQGLRLIYYSQIVNDFQKGDIAEGYSVSREKKESFPLTVTSAQKNPTAFYLCASSSRSYEQYFGPGTRLTVT.

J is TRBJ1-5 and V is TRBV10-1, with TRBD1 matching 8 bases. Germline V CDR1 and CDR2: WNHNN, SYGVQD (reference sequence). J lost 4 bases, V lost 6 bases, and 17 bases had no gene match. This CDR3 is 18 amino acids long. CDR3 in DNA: TGCGCCAGCAGCGGCGATTACCAGGGGGCGTGGCGGAATCAGCCCCAGCATTTT. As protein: CASSGDYQGAWRNQPQHF.

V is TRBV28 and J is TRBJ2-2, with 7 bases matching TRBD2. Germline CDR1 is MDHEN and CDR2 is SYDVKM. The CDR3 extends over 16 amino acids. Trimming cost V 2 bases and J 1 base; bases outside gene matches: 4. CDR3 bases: TGTGCCAGCAGTTTACGCGGGGGTAGGAACACCGGGGAGCTGTTTTTT. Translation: CASSLRGGRNTGELFF.

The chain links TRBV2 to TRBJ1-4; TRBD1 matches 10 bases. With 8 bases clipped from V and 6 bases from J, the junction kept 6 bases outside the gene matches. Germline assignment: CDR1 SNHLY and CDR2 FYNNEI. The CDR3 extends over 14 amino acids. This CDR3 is CASLSTGGDEKLFF. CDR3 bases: TGTGCCAGCTTATCGACAGGGGGCGATGAAAAACTGTTTTTT.

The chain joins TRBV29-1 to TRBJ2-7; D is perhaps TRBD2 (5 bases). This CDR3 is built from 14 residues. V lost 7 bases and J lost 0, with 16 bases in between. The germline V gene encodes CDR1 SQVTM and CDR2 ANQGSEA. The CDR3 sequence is CSAIGLFSSYEQYF. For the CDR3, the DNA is TGCAGCGCGATAGGACTGTTCTCCTCCTACGAGCAGTACTTC.

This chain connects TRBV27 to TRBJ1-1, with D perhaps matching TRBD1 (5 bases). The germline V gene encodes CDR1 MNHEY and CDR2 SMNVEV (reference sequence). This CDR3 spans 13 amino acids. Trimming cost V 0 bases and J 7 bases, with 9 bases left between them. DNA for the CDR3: TGTGCCAGCAGTTTATCAGGGGCCGGTGAAGCTTTCTTT. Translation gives CASSLSGAGEAFF.

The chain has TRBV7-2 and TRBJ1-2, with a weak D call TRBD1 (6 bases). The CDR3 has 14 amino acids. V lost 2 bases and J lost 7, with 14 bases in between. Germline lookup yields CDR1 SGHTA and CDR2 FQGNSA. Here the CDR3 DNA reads TGTGCCAGCAGCTTAAACAGGGAATGGGGTGGCTACACCTTC. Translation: CASSLNREWGGYTF.

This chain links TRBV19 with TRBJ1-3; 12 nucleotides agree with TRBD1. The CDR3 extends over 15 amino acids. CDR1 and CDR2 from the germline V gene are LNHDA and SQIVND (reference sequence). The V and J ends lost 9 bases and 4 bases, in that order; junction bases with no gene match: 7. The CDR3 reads CASGPGQGAGNTIYF. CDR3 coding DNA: TGTGCCAGCGGACCGGGACAGGGGGCCGGAAACACCATATATTTT.

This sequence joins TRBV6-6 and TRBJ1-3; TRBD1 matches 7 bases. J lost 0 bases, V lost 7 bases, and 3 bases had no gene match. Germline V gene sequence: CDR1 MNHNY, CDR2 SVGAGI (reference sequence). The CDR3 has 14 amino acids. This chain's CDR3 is CASTTGASGNTIYF. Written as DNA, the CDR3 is TGTGCCAGCACCACAGGGGCCTCTGGAAACACCATATATTTT.

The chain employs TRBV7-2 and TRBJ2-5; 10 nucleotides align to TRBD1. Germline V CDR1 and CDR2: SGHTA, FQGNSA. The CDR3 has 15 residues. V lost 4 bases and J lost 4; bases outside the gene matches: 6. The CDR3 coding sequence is TGTGCCAGCAGCTCCTTGGGGACAGGGGTAGAGACCCAGTACTTC. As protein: CASSSLGTGVETQYF.

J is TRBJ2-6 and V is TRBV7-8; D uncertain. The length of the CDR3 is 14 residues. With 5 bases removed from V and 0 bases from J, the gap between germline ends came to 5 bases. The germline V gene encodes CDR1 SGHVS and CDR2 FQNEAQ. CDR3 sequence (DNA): TGTGCCAGCAGCCGTTCCTCTGGGGCCAACGTCCTGACTTTC. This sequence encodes CASSRSSGANVLTF.

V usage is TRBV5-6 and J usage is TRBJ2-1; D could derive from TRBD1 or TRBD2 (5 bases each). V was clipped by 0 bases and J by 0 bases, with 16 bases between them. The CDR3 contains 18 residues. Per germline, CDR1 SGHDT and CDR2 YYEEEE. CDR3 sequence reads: CASSLVGDPSGSYNEQFF. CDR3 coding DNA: TGTGCCAGCAGCTTGGTGGGGGACCCTTCGGGCTCCTACAATGAGCAGTTCTTC.

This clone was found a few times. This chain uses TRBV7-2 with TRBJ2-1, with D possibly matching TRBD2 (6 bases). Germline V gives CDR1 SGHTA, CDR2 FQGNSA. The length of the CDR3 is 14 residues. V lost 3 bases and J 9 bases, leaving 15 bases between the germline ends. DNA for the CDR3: TGTGCCAGCAGCTTGACACTAGCTGTGGTTGAGCAGTTCTTC. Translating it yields CASSLTLAVVEQFF.

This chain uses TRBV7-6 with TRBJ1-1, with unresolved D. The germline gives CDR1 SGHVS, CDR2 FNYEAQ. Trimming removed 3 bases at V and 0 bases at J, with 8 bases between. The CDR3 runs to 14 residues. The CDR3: CASSFPDMNTEAFF. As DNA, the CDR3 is TGTGCCAGCAGCTTCCCAGACATGAACACTGAAGCTTTCTTT.

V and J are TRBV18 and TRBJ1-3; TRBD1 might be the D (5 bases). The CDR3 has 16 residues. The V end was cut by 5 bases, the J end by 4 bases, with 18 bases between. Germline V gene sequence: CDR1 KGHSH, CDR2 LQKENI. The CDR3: CASSFSGTAIGNTIYF. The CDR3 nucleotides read TGTGCCAGCTCATTCTCCGGGACCGCAATAGGAAACACCATATATTTT.

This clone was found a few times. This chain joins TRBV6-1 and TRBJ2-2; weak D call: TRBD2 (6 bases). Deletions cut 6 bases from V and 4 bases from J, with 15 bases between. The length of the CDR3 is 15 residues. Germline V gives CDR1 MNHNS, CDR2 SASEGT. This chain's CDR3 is CASRRDSAPTGELFF. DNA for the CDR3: TGTGCCAGCAGGCGGGACTCAGCTCCCACCGGGGAGCTGTTTTTT.

The DNA of the CDR3 is TGTGCCAGCAGCTTGGAGGGAAGAGGTACTGAAGCTTTCTTT. Protein sequence: CASSLEGRGTEAFF. The rearrangement links TRBV7-3 to TRBJ1-1, with D hard to call. CDR1 and CDR2 (germline): SGHTA, FQGTGA. The CDR3 sequence is 14 residues long. V was trimmed by 3 bases and J by 5 bases, leaving 13 bases between them.

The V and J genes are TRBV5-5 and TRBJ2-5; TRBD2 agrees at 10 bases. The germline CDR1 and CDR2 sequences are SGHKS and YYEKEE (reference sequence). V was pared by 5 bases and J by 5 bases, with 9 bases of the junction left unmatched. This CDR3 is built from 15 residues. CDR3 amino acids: CASRRVSGGRETQYF. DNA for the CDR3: TGTGCCAGCAGGAGGGTTAGCGGGGGGCGGGAGACCCAGTACTTC.